This is a list of T cell receptor beta chains from one sample in a study of T-cell memory formation after mild COVID-19. Using its own MiXCR run on the 5' RACE reads, TCRdb lists one record per CDR3 protein. The sample lists hundreds of thousands of distinct CDR3 sequences, about 24% occurring once. The specimen was PBMCs or a T cell subset sorted from them (not recorded which). These TCRs come from an adult woman who had mild COVID-19 (a few samples of this study predate the infection). Cell type and time point are not known. Each CDR3 is given with its conserved first and last residue. Each record gives: V gene, D gene, clone size, J gene, CDR3 DNA, CDR3 protein. The D gene is left open where the match is weak. Clone size is not always given. Where it is, it says once, few, many or a class for expanded clones.

V: TRBV18; D: NA; size: many; J: TRBJ2-7; DNA: TGTGCCAGCTCACCATCCTCTAGTGTCTACGAGCAGTACTTC; CDR3: CASSPSSSVYEQYF
V: TRBV7-8; D: TRBD1; size: few; J: TRBJ2-3; DNA: TGTGCCAGCAGCTTAGTAGCGGGACAGGGGGCATATACGCAGTATTTT; CDR3: CASSLVAGQGAYTQYF
V: TRBV18; D: TRBD2; size: few; J: TRBJ2-1; DNA: TGTGCCAGCTCACCACCGACTAGCGGGAGGGCAAGTGAGCAGTTCTTC; CDR3: CASSPPTSGRASEQFF
V: TRBV9; D: TRBD2; size: NA; J: TRBJ2-1; DNA: TGTGCCAGCAGCGTAGCGGCGGGAGAGTACAATGAGCAGTTCTTC; CDR3: CASSVAAGEYNEQFF
V: TRBV27; D: TRBD1; size: NA; J: TRBJ1-1; DNA: TGTGCCAGCAGTCCGATTAGGACAGGGGTGACTGAAGCTTTCTTT; CDR3: CASSPIRTGVTEAFF
V: TRBV27; D: TRBD2; size: few; J: TRBJ2-2; DNA: TGTGCCAGCAGTTTAAATAGACTAGCGGGGATGAACACCGGGGAGCTGTTTTTT; CDR3: CASSLNRLAGMNTGELFF
V: TRBV7-2; D: NA; size: NA; J: TRBJ1-2; DNA: TGTGCCAGCAGCTCCCTCGGGGGCTGGTATGGCTACACCTTC; CDR3: CASSSLGGWYGYTF
V: TRBV18; D: TRBD1; size: few; J: TRBJ1-2; DNA: TGTGCCAGCTCGCGATATACAGGGGGCGACTATGGCTACACCTTC; CDR3: CASSRYTGGDYGYTF
V: TRBV9; D: TRBD2; size: NA; J: TRBJ2-7; DNA: TGTGCCAGCAGCGGGACTAGCGGGACTCCCGAGCAGTACTTC; CDR3: CASSGTSGTPEQYF
V: TRBV7-8; D: TRBD1; size: NA; J: TRBJ1-5; DNA: TGTGCCAGCAGCACGGACAGGGAAGAGTATAGCAATCAGCCCCAGCATTTT; CDR3: CASSTDREEYSNQPQHF
V: TRBV12-3/TRBV12-4; D: NA; size: NA; J: TRBJ2-1; DNA: TGTGCCATCCGCCCCCGGGACTCTTACAATGAGCAGTTCTTC; CDR3: CAIRPRDSYNEQFF
V: TRBV4-1; D: TRBD2; size: few; J: TRBJ2-1; DNA: TGCGCCAGCAGAGAAAGCGGGACGGTTAATGAGCAGTTCTTC; CDR3: CASRESGTVNEQFF
V: TRBV20-1; D: TRBD2; size: few; J: TRBJ2-1; DNA: TGCAGTGCTAGCGGGGGGATCTCCTACAATGAGCAGTTCTTC; CDR3: CSASGGISYNEQFF
V: TRBV6-6; D: NA; size: NA; J: TRBJ1-3; DNA: TGTGCCAGCAGTGCAGGGATCTCTGGAAACACCATATATTTT; CDR3: CASSAGISGNTIYF
V: TRBV5-1; D: TRBD2; size: NA; J: TRBJ2-2; DNA: TGCGCCAGCAGCGCGGGACTAGCGGGAGGTCCGGCCGGGGAGCTGTTTTTT; CDR3: CASSAGLAGGPAGELFF
V: TRBV18; D: NA; size: NA; J: TRBJ1-2; DNA: TGTGCCAGCTCACCGACGACTACACAGGGTTTCTATGGCTACACCTTC; CDR3: CASSPTTTQGFYGYTF
V: TRBV28; D: NA; size: NA; J: TRBJ1-5; DNA: TGTGCCTGCCGTGGGGGAATCAAAGATCAGCCCCAGCATTTT; CDR3: CACRGGIKDQPQHF
V: TRBV9; D: NA; size: NA; J: TRBJ2-2; DNA: TGTGCCAGCAGCGTCGAACACAGCCTGAACACCGGGGAGCTGTTTTTT; CDR3: CASSVEHSLNTGELFF
V: TRBV20-1; D: NA; size: NA; J: TRBJ1-2; DNA: TGCAGTGCTACAACAGGGATAGATGGCTACACCTTC; CDR3: CSATTGIDGYTF
V: TRBV27; D: TRBD2; size: NA; J: TRBJ2-1; DNA: TGTGCCAGCAGTAACAATCCCGGGACTAGCGGGAGGGCCCACAATGAGCAGTTCTTC; CDR3: CASSNNPGTSGRAHNEQFF
V: TRBV18; D: NA; size: NA; J: TRBJ2-7; DNA: TGTGCCAGCTCACCATCTGAATCCCACGAGCAGTACTTC; CDR3: CASSPSESHEQYF
V: TRBV20-1; D: TRBD1; size: NA; J: TRBJ1-4; DNA: TGCAGTGCTCGGTACGGGACAGCTAATGAAAAACTGTTTTTT; CDR3: CSARYGTANEKLFF
V: TRBV12-3/TRBV12-4; D: NA; size: few; J: TRBJ1-6; DNA: TGTGCCAGCAGTTCGGGGGGAAGGAGTTCACCCCTCCACTTT; CDR3: CASSSGGRSSPLHF
V: TRBV6-2/TRBV6-3; D: NA; size: NA; J: TRBJ2-1; DNA: TGTGCCAGCAGTTACGTCCCCCGCGGATACTACAATGAGCAGTTCTTC; CDR3: CASSYVPRGYYNEQFF
V: TRBV6-4; D: NA; size: few; J: TRBJ2-3; DNA: TGTGCCAGCAGGGACCGGGTTAGCACAGATACGCAGTATTTT; CDR3: CASRDRVSTDTQYF
V: TRBV6-6; D: NA; size: NA; J: TRBJ1-1; DNA: TGTGCCAGCAGTCCCATGGACAAGAAGAACACTGAAGCTTTCTTT; CDR3: CASSPMDKKNTEAFF
V: TRBV24-1; D: TRBD1; size: NA; J: TRBJ1-3; DNA: TGTGCCACCTCCTTCGGACAGGGCTACTATTTT; CDR3: CATSFGQGYYF
V: TRBV27; D: NA; size: NA; J: TRBJ2-1; DNA: TGTGCCAGCAGTTTTTTGCCTCTTGGGGCTTTCAATGAGCAGTTCTTC; CDR3: CASSFLPLGAFNEQFF
V: TRBV5-1; D: NA; size: NA; J: TRBJ2-5; DNA: TGCGCCAGCAGCTTATATCCAGGGTTTCGCCAAGAGACCCAGTACTTC; CDR3: CASSLYPGFRQETQYF
V: TRBV4-2; D: NA; size: few; J: TRBJ2-7; DNA: TGTGCCAGCAGCCAAGTGGTAGCGGATCCCTTCTACGAGCAGTACTTC; CDR3: CASSQVVADPFYEQYF
V: TRBV12-3/TRBV12-4; D: TRBD2; size: few; J: TRBJ2-7; DNA: TGTGCCAGCAGTTTAGCGCTCACTAGCGGGGGCTCCTACGAGCAGTACTTC; CDR3: CASSLALTSGGSYEQYF
V: TRBV15; D: NA; size: NA; J: TRBJ1-2; DNA: TGTGCCACCAGCAGTTTTACCCCCGGGACGTTTGGCTATGGCTACACCTTC; CDR3: CATSSFTPGTFGYGYTF
V: TRBV7-9; D: TRBD1; size: few; J: TRBJ1-2; DNA: TGTGCCAGCAGCTTCCCAGGGACAGGGGGCTTTGGCTACACCTTC; CDR3: CASSFPGTGGFGYTF
V: TRBV24-1; D: NA; size: few; J: TRBJ1-5; DNA: TGTGCCTCCCAGAGGGCAGGTAATCAGCCCCAGCATTTT; CDR3: CASQRAGNQPQHF
V: TRBV29-1; D: NA; size: NA; J: TRBJ2-7; DNA: TGCAGCGTTTCTATGGACACAGCCTACGAGCAGTACTTC; CDR3: CSVSMDTAYEQYF
V: TRBV4-1; D: NA; size: few; J: TRBJ2-7; DNA: TGCGCCAGCAGCTTGGGGGCGAGAGAGGAGCAGTACTTC; CDR3: CASSLGAREEQYF
V: TRBV18; D: NA; size: NA; J: TRBJ2-6; DNA: TGTGCCAGCTCACCTCCTAACAGGGCCCACTCTGGGGCCAACGTCCTGACTTTC; CDR3: CASSPPNRAHSGANVLTF
V: TRBV11-2; D: TRBD1; size: NA; J: TRBJ1-1; DNA: TGTGCCATCCCGACAGGGCCTAACACTGAAGCTTTCTTT; CDR3: CAIPTGPNTEAFF
V: TRBV27; D: NA; size: NA; J: TRBJ1-2; DNA: TGTGCCAGCAGTTTATTCTGGAAACAAGACGGAATAGCTAACTATGGCTACACCTTC; CDR3: CASSLFWKQDGIANYGYTF
V: TRBV16; D: TRBD1; size: NA; J: TRBJ1-5; DNA: TGTGCCAGCAGCCAATCAGAGACAGGGGGAAATCAGCCCCAGCATTTT; CDR3: CASSQSETGGNQPQHF
V: TRBV25-1; D: TRBD1; size: NA; J: TRBJ2-2; DNA: TGTGCCAGCAGTGTCCGGGACAGGGTTGCCGGGGAGCTGTTTTTT; CDR3: CASSVRDRVAGELFF
V: TRBV7-2; D: TRBD2; size: NA; J: TRBJ2-7; DNA: TGTGCCAGCAGCTTAGGATGGAGCGGGGCCTCCTACGAGCAGTACTTC; CDR3: CASSLGWSGASYEQYF
V: TRBV24-1; D: NA; size: NA; J: TRBJ2-5; DNA: TGTGCCACCAGTGATTTAGACTACCCCACGGCCCAGTACTTC; CDR3: CATSDLDYPTAQYF
V: TRBV6-5; D: NA; size: few; J: TRBJ2-5; DNA: TGTGCCAGCAGCCCCAACGTCGGGGGAGAGACCCAGTACTTC; CDR3: CASSPNVGGETQYF
V: TRBV7-8; D: TRBD1; size: NA; J: TRBJ1-6; DNA: TGTGCCAGCAGCCCACTATCGGGAGGGGGCAATTCACCCCTCCACTTT; CDR3: CASSPLSGGGNSPLHF
V: TRBV6-5; D: TRBD2; size: NA; J: TRBJ2-5; DNA: TGTGCCAGCAGTTACACCCGAATTAGCGGGGGAGGAGAGACCCAGTACTTC; CDR3: CASSYTRISGGGETQYF
V: TRBV5-4; D: TRBD2; size: NA; J: TRBJ2-1; DNA: TGTGCCAGCAGTAAACCGGGACTAGCGGCCTCCTACAATGAGCAGTTCTTC; CDR3: CASSKPGLAASYNEQFF
V: TRBV7-9; D: NA; size: NA; J: TRBJ2-5; DNA: TGTGCCAGCAGCCACCGGCGGGGCCGCCAAGAGACCCAGTACTTC; CDR3: CASSHRRGRQETQYF